This TCR beta chain was found in a study of blood T cells in healthy people across ages (dated by TCRdb to between 2014 and 2017). Background for the entire study: In model experiments, template switching captured about one uniquely barcoded TCR beta cDNA molecule for every two T cells. To avoid experimental bias, donors of different ages were randomly spread across the sequencing lanes. Four age groups were formed from the donors: young (average around 15 years), middle-aged (around 37), aged (about 62) and long-lived (approximately 78). Using deep sequencing normalized with unique cDNA molecular identifiers, the study measured how TCR beta repertoire diversity changes with age. The study analyzed two additional independent replicas of 1 million unique cDNA reads from the same blood draw for two donors, one aged 18 to 30 and one aged 80 or older.

Only a few counts were recorded for this clonotype. This receptor's antigen is unknown. Base qualities were left out, and no much larger clone turns up one base away. Donors were 30 to 45 systemically healthy Caucasian individuals from Russia aged roughly 6 to 100 years. Each donor gave 8 to 10 milliliters of peripheral blood, drawn into EDTA-treated Vacutainer tubes. Ficoll-Paque density-gradient centrifugation was used to isolate PBMCs, with at least 6.5 million per sample. Trizol reagent was used to extract total RNA from PBMCs, with at least 6 micrograms per sample. Naive CD45RAhigh/CD27high T cell percentages were measured by flow cytometry on a PBMC aliquot from every donor. Library prep was done by 5' RACE. The sequencing machine was an Illumina HiSeq 2500. The second PCR ran for roughly 7 to 11 cycles and used a J-beta primer mix along with a sample-barcoded 5' primer. A template-switch 5' adaptor carrying 12 random nucleotides introduced a unique molecular identifier onto each TCR beta cDNA molecule. At least 2.5 million CDR3-containing paired-end reads were obtained from each sample. The Mint cDNA synthesis kit, primed by a TRBC-specific oligonucleotide, was used to synthesize first-strand cDNA from all RNA. After uracil-DNA glycosylase treatment, a first 18-cycle PCR used universal primers M1SS and BC2_uni_R on all cDNA. Per the authors' processing: Each sample was normalized by randomly selecting 1 million high-quality reads, each carrying a distinct molecular identifier. Instead of being binned into consensus sequences, reads with shared molecular identifiers were discarded. MiTCR, with a Q25 quality threshold and the strictest error-elimination algorithm, was used for CDR3 identification, clonotype clustering and error correction. Lower-bound total TCR beta diversity was estimated with a nonparametric unseen species model using Euler transformation. The raw public reads went through TCRdb reprocessing: fastp at Q25, MiXCR clone calling, in-frame beta chains kept. Under each unique CDR3 protein, matching rows form one entry showing the most common genes and DNA. TCRdb's processing, not the authors' own work, is the source of the V and J calls. This sample lists fewer than 900,000 distinct CDR3 sequences; more than 40% were detected once. The ten largest clones represent more than 20% of the sample.

The investigation overall reported the following: Compared with the aged group, the long-lived group had more naive CD4+ T cells, fewer expanded clones and increased TCR diversity, suggesting age selection. As age increased, observed TCR beta diversity per million T cells dropped in a roughly linear way, and a significant reduction was already evident by age approximately 40. Total diversity estimates from one million sequenced T cells were considered lower bounds and underestimates. The CMV infection status of donors was not known, potentially confounding age-related changes in expanded clonotypes. Bulk unsorted PBMC profiling prevented conclusive comparison of naive and antigen-experienced compartments. There was a strong correlation between observed TCR beta diversity and the percentage of naive T cells measured by flow cytometry.

This TCR derives from a woman aged 55-70 years in good health. Sequencing used blood.

The CDR3 protein: CASSLAGRVPGTENTEAFF. The DNA sequence is TGTGCCAGCAGCTTGGCCGGGAGGGTCCCTGGGACAGAGAACACTGAAGCTTTCTTT. The chain was built from TRBV5-4 and TRBJ1-1, with TRBD1 identical over 7 junction bases. The germline V gene (reference sequence) sets CDR1 to SGHNT and CDR2 to YYREEE. Trimmed from V: 0 bases; trimmed from J: 1 base; junction bases lacking a gene match: 15. From the cysteine up to the phenylalanine, the CDR3 has a length of 19 residues. Only CDR3 DNA is held: 57 bases, read in frame from base 1. Reference TRBV5-4 and TRBJ1-1 proteins supply the regions before and after the CDR3; the full variable domain is: ETGVTQSPTHLIKTRGQQVTLRCSSQSGHNTVSWYQQALGQGPQFIFQYYREEENGRGNFPPRFSGLQFPNYSSELNVNALELDDSALYLCASSLAGRVPGTENTEAFFGQGTRLTVV.